The rows below give T cell receptor beta chains drawn from one sample of a study of cytomegalovirus exposure and HLA in healthy donors. Method: immunoSEQ multiplex PCR; TCRdb's copy keeps in-frame clones and lacks some. The data show roughly 150,000 clones, around 79% seen once. Sequenced sample: PBMCs. The receptors derive from a man aged 25-45 years in good health and CMV-seropositive. CDR3s leave out the opening cysteine and the closing phenylalanine or tryptophan.

j_gene | v_gene | CDR3aa
TRBJ2-7 | TRBV30 | AWSLQVYEQY
TRBJ2-2 | TRBV5-4 | ASSLGLLSPRDFYPGELF
TRBJ2-7 | TRBV7-8 | ASKLEPAYEQY
TRBJ1-4 | TRBV11-2 | ASSPNRGGEKLF
TRBJ2-3 | TRBV1 | TSSQAEGLAGHTDTQY
TRBJ2-7 | TRBV6-6 | ASSYSSSYEQY
TRBJ1-2 | TRBV29-1 | SVENRQGYGYT
TRBJ2-5 | TRBV7-6 | ASSLVIRGSVQETQY
TRBJ1-1 | TRBV10-3 | AIKLTGGNTEAF
TRBJ2-1 | TRBV4-1 | ASSQVGGRANEQF
TRBJ2-5 | TRBV2 | ASSDNRYQETQY
TRBJ1-1 | TRBV6-6 | ASSSLQGDTEAF
TRBJ1-3 | TRBV2 | ASMTGNGGNTIY
TRBJ1-1 | TRBV19 | AIRPPGSEAF